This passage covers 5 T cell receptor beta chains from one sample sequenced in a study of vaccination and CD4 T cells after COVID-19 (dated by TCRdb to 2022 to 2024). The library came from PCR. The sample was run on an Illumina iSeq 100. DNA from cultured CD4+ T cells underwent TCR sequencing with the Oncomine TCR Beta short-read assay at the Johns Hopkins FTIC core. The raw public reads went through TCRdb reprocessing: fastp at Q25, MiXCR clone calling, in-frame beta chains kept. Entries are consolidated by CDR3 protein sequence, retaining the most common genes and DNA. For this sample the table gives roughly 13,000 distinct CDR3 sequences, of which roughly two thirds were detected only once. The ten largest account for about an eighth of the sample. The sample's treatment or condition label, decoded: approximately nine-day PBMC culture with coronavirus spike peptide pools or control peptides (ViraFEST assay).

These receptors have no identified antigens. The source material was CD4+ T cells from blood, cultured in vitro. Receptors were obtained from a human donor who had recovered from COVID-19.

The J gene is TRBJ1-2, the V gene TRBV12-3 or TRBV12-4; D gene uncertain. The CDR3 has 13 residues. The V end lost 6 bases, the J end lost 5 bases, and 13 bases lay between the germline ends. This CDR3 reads CASRKNTEYGYTF. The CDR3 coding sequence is TGTGCCAGCAGAAAAAATACCGAGTATGGCTACACCTTC.

The CDR3 region is CASSFRFSDTQYF. The CDR3 DNA is TGTGCCAGCAGCTTCCGGTTTTCAGATACGCAGTATTTT. The chain combines TRBV7-9 with TRBJ2-3; D is undetermined. The V end lost 3 bases, the J end lost 4 bases, and 8 bases lay between the germline ends. The germline gives CDR1 SEHNR, CDR2 FQNEAQ (reference sequence). This CDR3 has 13 amino acids.

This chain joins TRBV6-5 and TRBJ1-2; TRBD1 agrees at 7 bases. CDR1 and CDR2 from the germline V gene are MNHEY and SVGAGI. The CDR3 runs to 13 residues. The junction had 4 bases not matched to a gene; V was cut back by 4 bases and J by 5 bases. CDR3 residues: CASSSQGEYGYTF. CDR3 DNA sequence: TGTGCCAGCAGTTCCCAGGGGGAATATGGCTACACCTTC.

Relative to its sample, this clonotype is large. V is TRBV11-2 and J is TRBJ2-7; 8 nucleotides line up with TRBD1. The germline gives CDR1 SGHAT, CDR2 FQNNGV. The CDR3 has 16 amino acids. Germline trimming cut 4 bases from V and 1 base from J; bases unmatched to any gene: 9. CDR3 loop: CASSSQGQGWSYEQYF. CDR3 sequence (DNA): TGTGCCAGCAGCTCCCAAGGACAGGGTTGGTCCTACGAGCAGTACTTC.

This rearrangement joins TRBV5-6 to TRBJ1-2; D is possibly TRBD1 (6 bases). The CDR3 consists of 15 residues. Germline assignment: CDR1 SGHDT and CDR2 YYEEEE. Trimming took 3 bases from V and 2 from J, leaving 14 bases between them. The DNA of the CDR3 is TGTGCCAGCAGCTATTCAGGGGTAATAAACTATGGCTACACCTTC. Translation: CASSYSGVINYGYTF.